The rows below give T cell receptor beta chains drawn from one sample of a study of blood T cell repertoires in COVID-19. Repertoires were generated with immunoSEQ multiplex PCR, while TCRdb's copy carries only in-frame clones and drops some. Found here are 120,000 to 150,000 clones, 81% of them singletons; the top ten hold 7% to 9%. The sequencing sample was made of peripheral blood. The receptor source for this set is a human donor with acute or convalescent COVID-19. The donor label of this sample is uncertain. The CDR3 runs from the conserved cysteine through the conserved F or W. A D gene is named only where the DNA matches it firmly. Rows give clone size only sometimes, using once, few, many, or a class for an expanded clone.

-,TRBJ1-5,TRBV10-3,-,CAISESGGNSNQPQHF,TGTGCCATCAGTGAGTCGGGAGGGAATAGCAATCAGCCCCAGCATTTT
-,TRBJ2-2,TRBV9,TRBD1,CASSADRANTGELFF,TGTGCCAGCAGCGCGGACAGGGCGAACACCGGGGAGCTGTTTTTT
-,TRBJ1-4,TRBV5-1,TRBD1,CASSQGGLATNEKLFF,TGCGCCAGCAGCCAGGGGGGACTGGCAACTAATGAAAAACTGTTTTTT
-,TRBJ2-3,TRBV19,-,CASSIYHGTSEADTQYF,TGTGCCAGTAGTATCTATCACGGTACCTCGGAGGCAGATACGCAGTATTTT
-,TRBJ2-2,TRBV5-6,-,CASSFSSLTTGELFF,TGTGCCAGCAGCTTTAGCAGTCTAACCACCGGGGAGCTGTTTTTT
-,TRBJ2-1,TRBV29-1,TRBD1,CSVEDPQGAYNEQFF,TGCAGCGTTGAAGATCCACAGGGGGCCTACAATGAGCAGTTCTTC
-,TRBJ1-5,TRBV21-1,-,CASSPPGDRSNQPQHF,TGTGCCAGCAGCCCCCCGGGGGACAGAAGCAATCAGCCCCAGCATTTT
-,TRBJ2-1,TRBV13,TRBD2,CASSSPGGGNEQFF,TGTGCCAGCAGCTCCCCTGGGGGGGGCAATGAGCAGTTCTTC
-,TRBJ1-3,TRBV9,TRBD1,CASSVDGGTGGAPGNTIYF,TGTGCCAGCAGCGTAGACGGAGGGACAGGGGGCGCGCCTGGAAACACCATATATTTT
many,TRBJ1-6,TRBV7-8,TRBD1,CASSPRGGQGNNSPLHF,TGTGCCAGCAGCCCAAGAGGGGGACAGGGAAACAATTCACCCCTCCACTTT
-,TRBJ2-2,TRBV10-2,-,CASSEATESTGELFF,TGCGCCAGCAGTGAAGCGACAGAATCTACCGGGGAGCTGTTTTTT
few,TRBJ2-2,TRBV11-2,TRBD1,CASSLRTGGAGELFF,TGTGCCAGCAGCCTCCGGACAGGGGGAGCCGGGGAGCTGTTTTTT
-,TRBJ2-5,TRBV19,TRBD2,CASSATGTSGQETQYF,TGTGCCAGTAGTGCTACCGGGACTAGCGGGCAAGAGACCCAGTACTTC
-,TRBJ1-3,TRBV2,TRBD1,CASSPSGTAGNTIYF,TGTGCCAGCAGCCCATCCGGGACAGCTGGAAACACCATATATTTT
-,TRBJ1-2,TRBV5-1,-,CASSLELGGGYTF,TGCGCCAGCAGCTTGGAGTTAGGGGGAGGCTACACCTTC
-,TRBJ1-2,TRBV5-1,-,CASSTQTATANYGYTF,TGCGCCAGCAGCACCCAGACAGCTACAGCTAACTATGGCTACACCTTC
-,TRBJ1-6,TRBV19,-,CASISPGGNSPLHF,TGTGCCAGTATTTCGCCCGGGGGAAATTCACCCCTCCACTTT
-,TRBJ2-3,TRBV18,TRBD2,CASSPSRLAGATDTQYF,TGTGCCAGCTCACCATCCCGACTAGCGGGGGCCACAGATACGCAGTATTTT
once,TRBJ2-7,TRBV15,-,CATSRNKGNHEQYF,TGTGCCACCAGCAGAAACAAGGGGAATCACGAGCAGTACTTC
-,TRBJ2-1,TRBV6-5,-,CASTEGSTAYNEQFF,TGTGCCAGCACCGAGGGCAGCACGGCTTACAATGAGCAGTTCTTC
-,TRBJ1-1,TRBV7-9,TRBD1,CASSLGTEGAFF,TGTGCCAGCAGCTTGGGGACAGAAGGAGCTTTCTTT
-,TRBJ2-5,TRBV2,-,CASTTQGLAETQYF,TGTGCCAGCACCACACAGGGTCTGGCGGAGACCCAGTACTTC
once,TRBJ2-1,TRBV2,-,CASRPNSGVYNEQFF,TGTGCCAGCAGGCCGAACAGCGGAGTATACAATGAGCAGTTCTTC
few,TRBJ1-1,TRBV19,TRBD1,CASSIGTVNTEAFF,TGTGCCAGTAGTATTGGGACAGTGAACACTGAAGCTTTCTTT
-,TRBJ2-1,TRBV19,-,CASRNRGGNEQFF,TGTGCCAGTAGGAACAGGGGGGGGAATGAGCAGTTCTTC
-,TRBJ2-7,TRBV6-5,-,CASSSWAPGEQYF,TGTGCCAGCAGTTCTTGGGCGCCGGGGGAGCAGTACTTC
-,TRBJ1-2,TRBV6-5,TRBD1,CASSRDRGHYGYTF,TGTGCCAGCAGCCGGGACAGGGGGCACTATGGCTACACCTTC
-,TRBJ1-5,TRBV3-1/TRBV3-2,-,CASSQDKAGAQHF,TGTGCCAGCAGCCAAGATAAGGCAGGGGCCCAGCATTTT
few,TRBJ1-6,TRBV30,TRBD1,CAWTRDSPSGNSPLHF,TGTGCCTGGACCCGGGACAGTCCTTCAGGAAATTCACCCCTCCACTTT
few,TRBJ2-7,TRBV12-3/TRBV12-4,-,CASSQGAREQYF,TGTGCCAGCAGTCAAGGGGCGCGGGAGCAGTACTTC
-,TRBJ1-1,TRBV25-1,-,CASSEYETQNTEAFF,TGTGCCAGCAGTGAATATGAAACACAGAACACTGAAGCTTTCTTT
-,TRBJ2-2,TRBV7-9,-,CASSSKGVYTGELFF,TGTGCCAGCAGCTCTAAAGGGGTGTACACCGGGGAGCTGTTTTTT
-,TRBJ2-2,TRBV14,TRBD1,CASSRNRGHTGELFF,TGTGCCAGCAGCCGAAACAGGGGGCACACCGGGGAGCTGTTTTTT
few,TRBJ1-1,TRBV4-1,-,CASSQGWGVGNTEAFF,TGCGCCAGCAGCCAAGGCTGGGGCGTGGGGAACACTGAAGCTTTCTTT
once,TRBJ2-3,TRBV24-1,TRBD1,CATSDQGADTQYF,TGTGCCACCAGTGATCAGGGGGCAGATACGCAGTATTTT
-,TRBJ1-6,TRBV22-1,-,CPGSAHYYNSPLHF,TGTCCTGGGAGCGCTCACTACTATAATTCACCCCTCCACTTT
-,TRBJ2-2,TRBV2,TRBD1,CASSGTGNTGELFF,TGTGCCAGCAGCGGGACAGGGAATACCGGGGAGCTGTTTTTT
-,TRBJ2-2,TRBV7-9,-,CASSLGTASMPGELFF,TGTGCCAGCAGTTTGGGGACTGCCTCAATGCCCGGGGAGCTGTTTTTT
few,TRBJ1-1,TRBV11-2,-,CASSLVVQGGEAFF,TGTGCCAGCAGCTTAGTGGTACAGGGTGGTGAAGCTTTCTTT
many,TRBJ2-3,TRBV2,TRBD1,CASIGATGPSTDTQYF,TGTGCCAGCATTGGAGCGACAGGGCCGAGCACAGATACGCAGTATTTT
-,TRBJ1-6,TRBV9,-,CASCPLQGRDSPLHF,TGTGCCAGCTGCCCCCTCCAGGGGAGGGATTCACCCCTCCACTTT
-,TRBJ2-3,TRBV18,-,CASSPIDSTDTQYF,TGTGCCAGCTCACCAATAGATAGCACAGATACGCAGTATTTT